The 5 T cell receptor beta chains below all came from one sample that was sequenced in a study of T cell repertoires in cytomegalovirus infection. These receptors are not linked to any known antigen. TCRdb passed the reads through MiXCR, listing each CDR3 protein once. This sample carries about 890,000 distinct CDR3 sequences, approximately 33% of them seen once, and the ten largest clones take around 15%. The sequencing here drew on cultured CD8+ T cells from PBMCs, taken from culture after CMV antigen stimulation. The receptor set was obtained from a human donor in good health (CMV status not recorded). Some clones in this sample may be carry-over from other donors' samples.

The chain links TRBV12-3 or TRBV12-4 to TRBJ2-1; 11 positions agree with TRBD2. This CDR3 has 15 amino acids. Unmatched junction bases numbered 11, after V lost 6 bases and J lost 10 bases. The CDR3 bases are TGTGCCAGCAGCTCAATAGCGGGGGGGCCCCGGGAGCAGTTCTTC. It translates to CASSSIAGGPREQFF.

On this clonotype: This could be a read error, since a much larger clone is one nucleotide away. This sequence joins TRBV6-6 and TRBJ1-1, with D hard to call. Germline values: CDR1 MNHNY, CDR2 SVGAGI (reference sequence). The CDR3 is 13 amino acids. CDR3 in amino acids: CASGYTRNTEAFF. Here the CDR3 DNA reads TGTGCCAGCGGTTACACTCGGAACACTGAAGCTTTCTTT.

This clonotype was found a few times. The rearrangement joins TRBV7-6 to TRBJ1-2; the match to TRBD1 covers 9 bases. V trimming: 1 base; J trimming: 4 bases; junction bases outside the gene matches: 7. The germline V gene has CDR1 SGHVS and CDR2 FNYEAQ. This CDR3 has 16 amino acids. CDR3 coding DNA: TGTGCCAGCAGCTTAGAGGGGACAGGGACTACCTATGGCTACACCTTC. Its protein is CASSLEGTGTTYGYTF. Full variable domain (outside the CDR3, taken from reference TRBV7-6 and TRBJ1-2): GAGVSQSPRYKVTKRGQDVALRCDPISGHVSLYWYRQALGQGPEFLTYFNYEAQQDKSGLPNDRFSAERPEGSISTLTIQRTEQRDSAMYRCASSLEGTGTTYGYTFGSGTRLTVV.

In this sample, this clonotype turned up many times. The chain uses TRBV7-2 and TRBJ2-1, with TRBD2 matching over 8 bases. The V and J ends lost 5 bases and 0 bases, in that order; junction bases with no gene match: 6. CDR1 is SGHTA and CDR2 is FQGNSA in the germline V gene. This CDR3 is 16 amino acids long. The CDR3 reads CASSQSGRNSYNEQFF. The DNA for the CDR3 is TGTGCCAGCAGCCAGAGCGGGAGAAACTCCTACAATGAGCAGTTCTTC. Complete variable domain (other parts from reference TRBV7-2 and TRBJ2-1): GAGVSQSPSNKVTEKGKDVELRCDPISGHTALYWYRQSLGQGLEFLIYFQGNSAPDKSGLPSDRFSAERTGGSVSTLTIQRTQQEDSAVYLCASSQSGRNSYNEQFFGPGTRLTVL.

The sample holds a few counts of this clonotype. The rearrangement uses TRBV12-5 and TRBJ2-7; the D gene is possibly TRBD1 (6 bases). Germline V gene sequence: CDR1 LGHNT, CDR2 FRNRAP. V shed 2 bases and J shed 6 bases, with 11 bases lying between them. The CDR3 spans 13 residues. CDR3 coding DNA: TGTGCTAGTGGTTTGAACAGGGCCTCCGAGCAGTACGTC. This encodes CASGLNRASEQYV.